This T cell receptor beta chain appears in the sequencing data of a study of cytomegalovirus exposure and HLA in healthy donors. Study-wide findings and caveats: The classifier reportedly diagnosed cytomegalovirus status with high sensitivity and specificity.

Points on this clone: Antigen: not known.

The germline V gene has CDR1 MNHEY and CDR2 SMNVEV (reference sequence). The V and J ends lost 3 bases and 11 bases, in that order; junction bases with no gene match: 18. This CDR3 comprises 18 residues. Sequencing was performed with immunoSEQ multiplex PCR; in TCRdb, only in-frame clones are kept and a portion is missing. Of approximately 240,000 clones in the sample, 90% to 95% were seen once. This clonotype was obtained from a woman between 18 and 30 years old in good health and CMV-seronegative. What was sequenced was PBMCs. The V gene is TRBV27, the J gene TRBJ2-1; 11 bases agree with TRBD2. This CDR3 reads CASSLALLGGGLAAQQFF. The CDR3 DNA is TGTGCCAGCAGTTTGGCCCTGTTGGGGGGGGGACTAGCGGCCCAGCAGTTCTTC.